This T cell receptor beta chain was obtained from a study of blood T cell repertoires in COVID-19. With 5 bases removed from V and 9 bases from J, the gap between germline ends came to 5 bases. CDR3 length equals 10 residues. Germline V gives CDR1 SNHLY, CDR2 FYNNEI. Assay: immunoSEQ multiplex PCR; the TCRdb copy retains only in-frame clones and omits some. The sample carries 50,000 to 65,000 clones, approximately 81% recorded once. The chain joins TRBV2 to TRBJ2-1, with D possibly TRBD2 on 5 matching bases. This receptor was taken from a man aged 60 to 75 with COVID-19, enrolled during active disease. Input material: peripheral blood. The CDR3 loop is CASSSGEQFF. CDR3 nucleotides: TGTGCCAGCAGTAGCGGTGAGCAGTTCTTC. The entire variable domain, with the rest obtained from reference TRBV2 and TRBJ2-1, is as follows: EPEVTQTPSHQVTQMGQEVILRCVPISNHLYFYWYRQILGQKVEFLVSFYNNEISEKSEIFDDQFSVERPDGSNFTLKIRSTKLEDSAMYFCASSSGEQFFGPGTRLTVL.